This TCR beta chain was recovered during a study of low-dose radiotherapy and immunotherapy resistance in tumors. In the study overall: Treatment consisted of nivolumab 240 mg every two weeks and ipilimumab 1 mg/kg every six weeks, given intravenously to patients. Every two weeks, cyclophosphamide 200 mg/m2 was infused one day before radiation plus immunotherapy.

Indicated time point: after trial treatment. The treatment is: LDRT plus nivolumab, ipilimumab, low-dose cyclophosphamide and aspirin (RACIN trial). CDR3 size: 14 residues. Trimming pared 3 bases from V and 11 bases from J, leaving 16 bases between. This clonotype was observed many times. First-strand cDNA used TRAV- and TRBV-specific primers, covering alpha and beta chains. A roughly 20-cycle PCR with a constant-region primer and V-primer adapter amplified TCRs. Following isolation, mRNA was amplified via in vitro transcription. Each CDR3 protein gets one entry after TCRdb re-called the reads with MiXCR. The sample includes 80,000 or so distinct CDR3 sequences, over 15% of them seen just once.

This material consisted of PBMCs, taken after low-dose radiotherapy plus immunotherapy. This clonotype was obtained from a male donor with prostate cancer. This sequence joins TRBV12-3 or TRBV12-4 and TRBJ1-4; tentative D call: TRBD1 (6 bases). The CDR3 bases are TGTGCCAGCAGTTTTGAGGGGGGATCGGGGAAACTGTTTTTT. Protein sequence: CASSFEGGSGKLFF.